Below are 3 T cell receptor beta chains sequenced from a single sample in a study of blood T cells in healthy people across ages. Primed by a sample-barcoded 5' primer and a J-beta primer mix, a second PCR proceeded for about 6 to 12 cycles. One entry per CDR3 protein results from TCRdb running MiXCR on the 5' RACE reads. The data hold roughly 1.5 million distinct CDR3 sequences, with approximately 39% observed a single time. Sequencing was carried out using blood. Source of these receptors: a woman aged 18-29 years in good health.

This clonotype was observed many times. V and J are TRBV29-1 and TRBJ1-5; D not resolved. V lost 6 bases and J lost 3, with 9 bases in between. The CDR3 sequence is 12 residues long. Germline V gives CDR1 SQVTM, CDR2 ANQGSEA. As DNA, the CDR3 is TGCAGCGTACAGCTACTCAATCAGCCCCAGCATTTT. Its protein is CSVQLLNQPQHF.

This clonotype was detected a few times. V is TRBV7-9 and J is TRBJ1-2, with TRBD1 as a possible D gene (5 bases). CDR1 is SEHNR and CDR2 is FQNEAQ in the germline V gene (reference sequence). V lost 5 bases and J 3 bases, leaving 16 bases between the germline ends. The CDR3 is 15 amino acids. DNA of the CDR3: TGTGCCAGCAGCCTAGTGGGGCGAGCGGACTATGGCTACACCTTC. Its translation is CASSLVGRADYGYTF.

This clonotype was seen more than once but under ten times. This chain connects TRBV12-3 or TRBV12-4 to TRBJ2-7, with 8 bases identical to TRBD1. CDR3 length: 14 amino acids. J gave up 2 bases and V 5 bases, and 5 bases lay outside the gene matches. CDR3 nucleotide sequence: TGTGCCAGCAGTCGGGAGACAGGGGCCTACGAGCAGTACTTC. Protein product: CASSRETGAYEQYF.